This is a list of T cell receptor beta chains from one sample in a study of T cells in Graves' hyperthyroidism and ophthalmopathy. TCRdb itself ran the multiplex PCR reads through MiXCR, one entry per CDR3 protein. The table includes about 590,000 distinct CDR3 sequences, 14% detected once. Sequenced sample: blood. The receptors here all came from a young woman with Graves' ophthalmopathy. The CDR3 runs from the conserved cysteine through the conserved F or W. D genes are given only for firm matches. Clone size is not always given. Where it is, it says once, few, many or a class for expanded clones.

j_call,v_call,clone_size,d_call,cdr3_aa,cdr3_nt
TRBJ2-3,TRBV3-1,many,TRBD2,CASSHRLGGRSTDTQYF,TGTGCCAGCAGCCATCGGTTGGGCGGGAGGAGCACAGATACGCAGTATTTT
TRBJ2-2,TRBV28,many,TRBD1,CASRWTGFGGELFF,TGTGCCAGCAGGTGGACAGGATTCGGCGGGGAGCTGTTTTTT
TRBJ2-6,TRBV5-1,NA,NA,CASSLGTSGANALTF,TGCGCCAGCAGCTTGGGCACATCTGGGGCCAACGCCCTGACTTTC
TRBJ2-7,TRBV2,many,TRBD1,CASSEARTGNEQYF,TGTGCCAGCAGTGAAGCGCGGACAGGGAACGAGCAGTACTTC
TRBJ2-7,TRBV6-1,many,TRBD1,CASSEIVTGGAEQYF,TGTGCCAGCAGTGAGATAGTTACAGGGGGCGCCGAGCAGTACTTC
TRBJ1-1,TRBV11-3,many,NA,CASSRGRMNTEAFF,TGTGCCAGCAGCAGGGGACGGATGAACACTGAAGCTTTCTTT
TRBJ2-7,TRBV5-1,many,TRBD2,CASSLEAGERFEQYF,TGCGCCAGCAGCTTGGAAGCGGGAGAGCGGTTCGAGCAGTACTTC
TRBJ2-3,TRBV9,NA,NA,CASSVDPSGTDTQYF,TGTGCCAGCAGCGTAGATCCTAGCGGCACAGATACGCAGTATTTT
TRBJ2-1,TRBV6-1,NA,TRBD2,CASSEYGRDPGDEQFF,TGTGCCAGCAGTGAATACGGGAGGGACCCCGGGGATGAGCAGTTCTTC
TRBJ2-7,TRBV27,once,NA,CASSCQEAYEQYF,TGTGCCAGCAGTTGTCAGGAGGCCTACGAGCAGTACTTC
TRBJ2-5,TRBV12-3/TRBV12-4,many,NA,CASSFPEETQYF,TGTGCCAGCAGTTTCCCAGAAGAGACCCAGTACTTC
TRBJ1-2,TRBV7-2,many,TRBD1,CASSSTSTDRVEGYTF,TGTGCCAGCAGCTCTACCTCAACAGACAGGGTGGAAGGCTACACCTTC
TRBJ2-3,TRBV6-1,NA,NA,CAAGGASVAGGADTQYF,TGTGCCGCAGGGGGGGCCAGTGTGGCGGGAGGCGCAGATACGCAGTATTTT
TRBJ2-1,TRBV12-3/TRBV12-4,many,NA,CASSPRRPPLSYNEQFF,TGTGCCAGCAGTCCGCGACGGCCACCACTCTCCTACAATGAGCAGTTCTTC
TRBJ2-2,TRBV20-1,many,NA,CSASGRTGELFF,TGCAGTGCTAGCGGGAGAACCGGGGAGCTGTTTTTT
TRBJ1-4,TRBV11-2,many,TRBD1,CASSLGQGREKLFF,TGTGCCAGCAGCTTAGGACAGGGAAGGGAAAAACTGTTTTTT